Below are 27 T cell receptor beta chains sequenced from a single sample in a study of T cells in Graves' hyperthyroidism and ophthalmopathy. Template material for amplifying TCR beta CDR3 regions consisted of RNA transcripts. When the TCR CDR3 underwent first-round RT-PCR, the HTBI primer set was used. TCRdb re-called the multiplex PCR reads with MiXCR, one entry per CDR3 protein. The repertoire holds fewer than 450,000 distinct CDR3 sequences, with approximately 18% as singletons. The specimen sequenced was blood. The receptors shown here come from a woman aged 25 to 45 with Graves' hyperthyroidism that later progressed to Graves' ophthalmopathy.

This clonotype has more than one count but fewer than ten. The V and J genes are TRBV3-1 and TRBJ2-2; 9 positions match TRBD2. In germline, CDR1 is LGHDT, CDR2 YNNKEL (reference sequence). The CDR3 spans 18 residues. V lost 1 base to trimming and J lost 8 bases; unmatched junction nucleotides: 14. The CDR3 spells CASSQGGPGTSSKGELFF. The CDR3 coding sequence is TGTGCCAGCAGCCAAGGGGGACCCGGGACTAGCAGTAAAGGGGAGCTGTTTTTT. Using reference TRBV3-1 and TRBJ2-2 for the parts outside the CDR3, the full variable domain is DTAVSQTPKYLVTQMGNDKSIKCEQNLGHDTMYWYKQDSKKFLKIMFSYNNKELIINETVPNRFSPKSPDKAHLNLHINSLELGDSAVYFCASSQGGPGTSSKGELFFGEGSRLTVL.

In this sample, this clonotype turned up a few times. This sequence joins TRBV3-1 and TRBJ2-7; 7 positions agree with TRBD2. The V gene's germline CDR1 is LGHDT and CDR2 YNNKEL (reference sequence). Trimming took 6 bases from V and 2 from J; bases not matched to a gene: 10. This CDR3 comprises 15 residues. The CDR3 here is CASSLGLAVAYEQYF. The CDR3 nucleotides read TGTGCCAGCAGTTTGGGTCTAGCGGTTGCCTACGAGCAGTACTTC.

This clonotype was seen only a few times. The chain couples TRBV9 to TRBJ2-1, with 8 bases matching TRBD1. Trimming cost V 0 bases and J 8 bases; bases outside gene matches: 7. The CDR3 totals 15 residues. CDR1 and CDR2 from the germline V gene are SGDLS and YYNGEE. This CDR3 is CASSVDPGQVDEQFF. For the CDR3, the DNA is TGTGCCAGCAGCGTAGACCCGGGACAGGTGGATGAGCAGTTCTTC.

This clonotype has a handful of counts. The V gene is TRBV19, the J gene TRBJ2-3, with D possibly TRBD1 on 6 matching bases. The CDR3 extends over 13 amino acids. Germline V lookup: CDR1 LNHDA, CDR2 SQIVND (reference sequence). The V end was cut by 4 bases, the J end by 5 bases, with 10 bases between. CDR3 loop: CASSRDILDTQYF. DNA of the CDR3: TGTGCCAGTAGTAGGGACATTTTAGATACGCAGTATTTT.

This clonotype was recorded at least ten times. This chain links TRBV5-1 with TRBJ2-7; no definite D call. Trimming took off 2 bases at V and 6 bases at J, with 9 bases between the two ends. From germline, CDR1 is SGHRS and CDR2 YFSETQ. There are 12 residues in the CDR3. The CDR3 coding sequence is TGCGCCAGCAGCTTTGGACGGGTCGAGCAGTACTTC. Encoded protein: CASSFGRVEQYF.

This clonotype was counted at least ten times. V usage is TRBV5-1 and J usage is TRBJ2-7, with D possibly being TRBD1 (6 bases). The CDR3 length is 13 residues. Trimming removed 4 bases from V and 1 base from J, with 9 bases in between. Germline V CDR1 and CDR2: SGHRS, YFSETQ. This chain's CDR3 is CASSDTGSYEQYF. The CDR3, as DNA: TGCGCCAGCAGCGATACAGGGTCCTACGAGCAGTACTTC.

This clonotype was seen many times. The chain couples TRBV6-1 to TRBJ1-1; TRBD1 is a possible D gene (6 bases). The germline CDR1 and CDR2 sequences are MNHNS and SASEGT. The CDR3 runs to 15 residues. With 5 bases removed from V and 0 bases from J, the gap between germline ends came to 13 bases. The CDR3 region is CASSLGQRMNTEAFF. The CDR3 nucleotides read TGTGCCAGCAGTCTAGGACAGCGCATGAACACTGAAGCTTTCTTT.

This clonotype came up many times. This chain uses TRBV27 with TRBJ2-3, with TRBD2 matching 9 bases. Germline lookup yields CDR1 MNHEY and CDR2 SMNVEV (reference sequence). The CDR3 length is 16 residues. V shed 6 bases and J 2 bases; nucleotides not matched to a gene: 9. The CDR3 spells CASSPSAGGATDTQYF. The CDR3 DNA reads as TGTGCCAGCAGCCCAAGTGCGGGGGGGGCCACAGATACGCAGTATTTT.

This clonotype was observed many times. The chain carries TRBV7-2 and TRBJ2-6; no firm D call. Trimming took 2 bases from V and 0 from J, leaving 8 bases between them. The CDR3 is 16 amino acids. Germline CDR1 reads SGHTA; CDR2 reads FQGNSA. The CDR3 here is CASSLSLFSGANVLTF. CDR3 bases: TGTGCCAGCAGCTTATCTTTATTCTCTGGGGCCAACGTCCTGACTTTC.

This clonotype was picked up many times. V usage is TRBV5-1 and J usage is TRBJ2-1; tentatively, D is TRBD2 (5 bases). The V end lost 0 bases, the J end lost 9 bases, and 16 bases lay between the germline ends. Germline V gene sequence: CDR1 SGHRS, CDR2 YFSETQ. The length of the CDR3 is 15 residues. The CDR3 protein is CASSLDVGAGGEQFF. CDR3 sequence (DNA): TGCGCCAGCAGCTTGGACGTGGGAGCCGGAGGTGAGCAGTTCTTC.

This clonotype was detected many times. This chain uses TRBV6-5 with TRBJ1-6; D not resolved. The CDR3 consists of 15 residues. CDR1 and CDR2 from the germline V gene are MNHEY and SVGAGI. V was shortened by 0 bases and J by 5 bases, with 8 bases between the two germline ends. For the CDR3, the DNA is TGTGCCAGCAGTTACTCGAATGGGAATAATTCACCCCTCCACTTT. As protein: CASSYSNGNNSPLHF.

The chain is built from TRBV5-1 and TRBJ2-7; no clear D. Germline lookup yields CDR1 SGHRS and CDR2 YFSETQ. The CDR3 spans 13 residues. Trimming cost V 2 bases and J 3 bases, with 9 bases left between them. CDR3 nucleotide sequence: TGCGCCAGCAGCTTAGGCAGTCTCTACGAGCAGTACTTC. Translated: CASSLGSLYEQYF.

This clonotype was detected ten times or more. The chain couples TRBV3-1 to TRBJ2-2, with a weak D call TRBD2 (5 bases). Germline CDR1 and CDR2: LGHDT and YNNKEL (reference sequence). V was cut by 0 bases and J by 7 bases, with 6 bases left in between. The CDR3 contains 13 residues. In DNA form, the CDR3 reads TGTGCCAGCAGCCAAGATCGGGACGGGGAGCTGTTTTTT. It yields the protein CASSQDRDGELFF.

This clonotype was seen ten or more times. V usage is TRBV12-3 or TRBV12-4 and J usage is TRBJ1-2, with TRBD1 matching 9 bases. V was clipped by 7 bases and J by 6 bases; unmatched bases: 9. CDR3 length equals 14 residues. CDR3 sequence reads: CASNKQGAWDGYTF. The CDR3 bases are TGTGCCAGCAACAAACAGGGGGCGTGGGATGGCTACACCTTC.

This clonotype was detected only a few times. This may be a read error, as it is one base from a much larger clone. The chain combines TRBV27 with TRBJ2-3; TRBD2 aligns across 10 bases. From germline, CDR1 is MNHEY and CDR2 SMNVEV (reference sequence). This CDR3 spans 15 amino acids. Trimming cost V 6 bases and J 2 bases; bases outside gene matches: 5. CDR3: CASRLAGTLTDTQYF. The CDR3 bases are TGTGCCAGCAGACTAGCGGGAACGCTCACAGATACGCAGTATTTT.

The chain has TRBV19 and TRBJ2-5; no clear D gene. Trimming pared 2 bases from V and 1 base from J, leaving 14 bases between. Per the germline V gene, CDR1 is LNHDA and CDR2 is SQIVND (reference sequence). The CDR3 is 16 amino acids. Written as DNA, the CDR3 is TGTGCCAGTAGTATATCCTCTTTCGGCGGCCAAGAGACCCAGTACTTC. Translation gives CASSISSFGGQETQYF. Full variable domain (rest looked up from reference TRBV19 and TRBJ2-5): DGGITQSPKYLFRKEGQNVTLSCEQNLNHDAMYWYRQDPGQGLRLIYYSQIVNDFQKGDIAEGYSVSREKKESFPLTVTSAQKNPTAFYLCASSISSFGGQETQYFGPGTRLLVL.

This clonotype was seen a few times. For the CDR3, the DNA is TGCAGTGCTAGAGATCCTTCAGGGGGTCAGCCCCAGCATTTT. The encoded protein is CSARDPSGGQPQHF. This chain uses TRBV20-1 with TRBJ1-5; 7 bases line up with TRBD1. The CDR3 contains 14 residues. Trimming cost V 0 bases and J 6 bases; bases outside gene matches: 5. Germline V gene lookup returns CDR1 DFQATT and CDR2 SNEGSKA (reference sequence).

A few counts support this clonotype. This chain connects TRBV7-6 to TRBJ2-1; 10 bases are shared with TRBD1. The J segment lost 4 bases and the V segment lost 2 bases, leaving 2 bases of the junction unmatched. From germline, CDR1 is SGHVS and CDR2 FNYEAQ. The CDR3 covers 15 residues. Here the CDR3 DNA reads TGTGCCAGCAGCTTACCGGGACAGGGGTACAATGAGCAGTTCTTC. Translated: CASSLPGQGYNEQFF. The whole variable domain, filled in from reference TRBV7-6 and TRBJ2-1, reads GAGVSQSPRYKVTKRGQDVALRCDPISGHVSLYWYRQALGQGPEFLTYFNYEAQQDKSGLPNDRFSAERPEGSISTLTIQRTEQRDSAMYRCASSLPGQGYNEQFFGPGTRLTVL.

On this clonotype: Possible read error: a much larger clone is one base away. The chain couples TRBV28 to TRBJ2-1; D might be TRBD1 (5 bases). This CDR3 region has 14 residues. CDR1 and CDR2 (germline): MDHEN, SYDVKM. V was pared by 10 bases and J by 4 bases, with 17 bases between. The CDR3 DNA follows: TGTGCCAACAGGCGGTTCGGGCAATACAATGAGCAGTTCTTC. Its translation: CANRRFGQYNEQFF.

This clonotype was recorded at least ten times. The V gene is TRBV12-3 or TRBV12-4, the J gene TRBJ2-2; D may correspond to TRBD1 or TRBD2 (5 bases each). The CDR3 loop spans 14 amino acids. V lost 5 bases to trimming and J lost 3 bases, with 10 bases between them. The CDR3 loop is CASSPGPYTGELFF. CDR3 sequence (DNA): TGTGCCAGCAGTCCGGGACCCTACACCGGGGAGCTGTTTTTT.

This clonotype was detected many times. This chain joins TRBV10-3 and TRBJ1-2, with a tentative D call TRBD1 (6 bases). This CDR3 has 14 residues. The germline V gene has CDR1 ENHRY and CDR2 SYGVKD. The V end was cut by 0 bases, the J end by 2 bases, with 7 bases between. CDR3 nucleotide sequence: TGTGCCATCAGTGAGTCAGGGACAAACTATGGCTACACCTTC. It is translated as CAISESGTNYGYTF.

This clonotype was seen at least ten times. This chain links TRBV19 with TRBJ1-1; D possibly corresponds to TRBD1 (5 bases). The CDR3 runs to 14 residues. V was cut by 4 bases and J by 2 bases, with 11 bases left in between. Looked up from germline, CDR1 is LNHDA and CDR2 is SQIVND (reference sequence). CDR3 residues: CASSTRQKNTEAFF. DNA for the CDR3: TGTGCCAGTAGTACCCGACAGAAAAACACTGAAGCTTTCTTT.

This chain links TRBV3-1 with TRBJ2-1; TRBD2 matches at 8 bases. Looked up from germline, CDR1 is LGHDT and CDR2 is YNNKEL (reference sequence). Trimming removed 5 bases from V and 9 bases from J; junction bases left unmatched: 9. The CDR3 runs 14 residues. This CDR3 reads CASSSHSGTGEQFF. CDR3 sequence (DNA): TGTGCCAGCAGCTCCCATAGCGGGACGGGTGAGCAGTTCTTC.

This clonotype was observed many times. This rearrangement joins TRBV25-1 to TRBJ2-1, with D possibly being TRBD1 or TRBD2 (6 bases each). Trimming cost V 2 bases and J 7 bases, with 9 bases left between them. Germline assignment: CDR1 MGHDK and CDR2 SYGVNS. CDR3 length: 13 amino acids. For the CDR3, the DNA is TGTGCCAGCAGTGAAGGGGGGCGGAATGAGCAGTTCTTC. Translated: CASSEGGRNEQFF.

This clonotype was counted only a few times. The chain combines TRBV28 with TRBJ1-4; D is possibly TRBD1 (5 bases). The CDR3 is made up of 16 amino acids. V shed 4 bases and J shed 1 base, with 13 bases lying between them. Germline CDR1 reads MDHEN; CDR2 reads SYDVKM. The CDR3 protein is CASSSSEGRTNEKLFF. CDR3 sequence (DNA): TGTGCCAGCAGTTCCAGTGAGGGGCGAACTAATGAAAAACTGTTTTTT.

Within the sample, this clonotype is medium-sized. The chain is built from TRBV2 and TRBJ2-7, with 8 bases fitting TRBD2. CDR1 and CDR2 (germline): SNHLY, FYNNEI. Trimming removed 2 bases from V and 1 base from J; junction bases left unmatched: 4. This CDR3 spans 15 amino acids. This CDR3 is CASSETLAVSYEQYF. The CDR3 DNA is TGTGCCAGCAGTGAAACACTAGCGGTTTCCTACGAGCAGTACTTC.

V and J are TRBV7-3 and TRBJ1-1; D not resolved. Trimming left V 1 base short and J 7 bases short, with 13 bases between. Germline-derived CDR1 and CDR2 are SGHTA and FQGTGA. This CDR3 has 14 residues. CDR3 sequence reads: CASSLNGRSGEAFF. CDR3 DNA: TGTGCCAGCAGCTTAAATGGTAGGAGCGGTGAAGCTTTCTTT. Full variable domain (outside the CDR3, taken from reference TRBV7-3 and TRBJ1-1): GAGVSQTPSNKVTEKGKYVELRCDPISGHTALYWYRQSLGQGPEFLIYFQGTGAADDSGLPNDRFFAVRPEGSVSTLKIQRTERGDSAVYLCASSLNGRSGEAFFGQGTRLTVV.